Following are 23 T cell receptor beta chains from one sample sequenced in a study of regulatory and conventional T cells in RAG deficiency (dated by TCRdb to about 2017). The library was produced with the immunoSEQ multiplex PCR assay. The table was pulled from immuneACCESS by TCRdb, which kept in-frame rearrangements only. Such tables lose some clones; where checked, under half of the loss comes from unresolved V genes, and the rest has no known cause. This sample holds more than 35,000 clones; approximately 90% were observed only once. The ten largest clones capture 0.51% of the sample. Before genomic DNA extraction, conventional CD4+ T cells were purified from blood as CD25-low CD127-high cells. This same sample was also part of a study on regulatory T cells. As that second paper reports: For the multiplex PCR, 52 forward TRBV primers and 13 reverse TRBJ primers were used, and amplification bias was corrected with both assay-based and computational methods.

The sequencing input was CD4+ effector T cells sorted from blood. These receptor sequences come from a human donor in good health.

The V and J genes are TRBV7-2 and TRBJ1-4; 9 bases match TRBD1. Looked up from germline, CDR1 is SGHTA and CDR2 is FQGNSA. V dropped 1 base and J dropped 7; count of bases not matched to a gene: 10. The CDR3 runs to 17 residues. The CDR3 is CASSLVGTGLFIEKLFF. The CDR3 DNA follows: TGTGCCAGCAGCTTAGTCGGGACAGGGCTCTTCATTGAAAAACTGTTTTTT.

CDR3 sequence reads: CASSLVPTTNEKLFF. As DNA, the CDR3 is TGCGCCAGCAGCTTGGTTCCGACAACTAATGAAAAACTGTTTTTT. The rearrangement links TRBV5-1 to TRBJ1-4, with D unresolved. Germline V gene lookup returns CDR1 SGHRS and CDR2 YFSETQ. Trimming left V 0 bases short and J 0 bases short, with 6 bases between. The CDR3 sequence is 15 residues long.

This chain joins TRBV2 and TRBJ2-1; the match to TRBD1 covers 10 bases. The J segment lost 7 bases and the V segment lost 6 bases, leaving 6 bases of the junction unmatched. Germline CDR1 is SNHLY and CDR2 is FYNNEI. The CDR3 loop spans 14 amino acids. CDR3 residues: CASSGQGELNEQFF. CDR3 DNA sequence: TGTGCCAGCAGCGGACAGGGGGAATTAAATGAGCAGTTCTTC.

CDR3 sequence reads: CASSRPNSGNTIYF. In DNA, the CDR3 is TGTGCCAGCAGCCGTCCAAACTCTGGAAACACCATATATTTT. The chain recombines TRBV5-6 with TRBJ1-3, with D uncertain. Germline V gene sequence: CDR1 SGHDT, CDR2 YYEEEE. Trimming stripped 4 bases from V and 0 bases from J, with 8 bases between. The length of the CDR3 is 14 residues. Together with reference TRBV5-6 and TRBJ1-3, the CDR3 gives the full variable domain: DAGVTQSPTHLIKTRGQQVTLRCSPKSGHDTVSWYQQALGQGPQFIFQYYEEEERQRGNFPDRFSGHQFPNYSSELNVNALLLGDSALYLCASSRPNSGNTIYFGEGSWLTVV.

This clone came up once. The V call is TRBV19, the J call TRBJ1-3, with D maybe TRBD1 (5 bases). Trimming left V 8 bases short and J 3 bases short, with 17 bases between. Germline CDR1 reads LNHDA; CDR2 reads SQIVND (reference sequence). The CDR3 totals 15 residues. CDR3 protein: CASQIGGGLGNTIYF. The CDR3 DNA reads as TGTGCCAGTCAAATAGGTGGGGGTCTTGGAAACACCATATATTTT. The full variable domain, completed using reference TRBV19 and TRBJ1-3, is DGGITQSPKYLFRKEGQNVTLSCEQNLNHDAMYWYRQDPGQGLRLIYYSQIVNDFQKGDIAEGYSVSREKKESFPLTVTSAQKNPTAFYLCASQIGGGLGNTIYFGEGSWLTVV.

As regards this clone: The same CDR3 also results from other DNA sequences found in this sample. The DNA of the CDR3 is TGTGCCAGCAGCCAACAGGGGGCAGAAGCTGAAGCTTTCTTT. It yields the protein CASSQQGAEAEAFF. The rearrangement uses TRBV4-2 and TRBJ1-1, with TRBD1 matching 8 bases. After removal of 2 bases from V and 6 bases from J, the junction contained 5 bases not matched to a gene. Germline assignment: CDR1 LGHNA and CDR2 YNFKEQ. This CDR3 spans 14 amino acids.

The V call is TRBV6-5, the J call TRBJ1-3; the D is unclear. The V end lost 10 bases, the J end lost 2 bases, and 6 bases lay between the germline ends. The CDR3 is 11 amino acids. The germline V gene has CDR1 MNHEY and CDR2 SVGAGI. The CDR3 nucleotides are TGTGCCACTTTGACTGGAAACACCATATATTTT. Amino acids: CATLTGNTIYF.

This CDR3 reads CASHRGVAEKLFF. Written as DNA, the CDR3 is TGTGCCAGCCACAGGGGGGTAGCTGAAAAACTGTTTTTT. The V call is TRBV19, the J call TRBJ1-4, with 8 nucleotides matching TRBD1. This CDR3 region has 13 residues. The germline V gene encodes CDR1 LNHDA and CDR2 SQIVND (reference sequence). The V segment lost 9 bases and the J segment 7 bases; nucleotides outside the gene matches: 7.

The J gene is TRBJ2-5, the V gene TRBV9; D not certain. This CDR3 has 14 amino acids. Germline loops: CDR1 SGDLS, CDR2 YYNGEE. V lost 2 bases to trimming and J lost 4 bases, with 12 bases between them. CDR3 in DNA: TGTGCCAGCAGCGTTAGAGCCGATGGAGAGACCCAGTACTTC. The encoded protein is CASSVRADGETQYF.

The chain recombines TRBV27 with TRBJ2-7; no definite D call. Per germline, CDR1 MNHEY and CDR2 SMNVEV (reference sequence). The CDR3 loop spans 13 amino acids. The V end lost 3 bases, the J end lost 1 base, and 7 bases lay between the germline ends. CDR3 in amino acids: CASSFKGSYEQYF. Written as DNA, the CDR3 is TGTGCCAGCAGTTTTAAGGGATCCTACGAGCAGTACTTC.

This clone was seen only a few times. This chain links TRBV19 with TRBJ1-5, with a weak D call TRBD1 (5 bases). Germline V gives CDR1 LNHDA, CDR2 SQIVND (reference sequence). The germline V and J ends were trimmed by 3 bases and 6 bases, with 12 bases remaining between them. This CDR3 is built from 14 residues. Here the CDR3 reads CASSIGGDGQPQHF. The CDR3 nucleotides are TGTGCCAGTAGTATCGGAGGGGATGGTCAGCCCCAGCATTTT.

Only one count was recorded for this clone. The chain employs TRBV5-6 and TRBJ1-5; maybe TRBD1 (6 bases). V dropped 4 bases and J dropped 6 bases, with 17 bases sitting between them. The CDR3 extends over 15 amino acids. The germline gives CDR1 SGHDT, CDR2 YYEEEE. The CDR3 DNA follows: TGTGCCAGCAGCCCTTCCGGGACACAATTTCAGCCCCAGCATTTT. This translates into CASSPSGTQFQPQHF.

The chain links TRBV2 to TRBJ2-1; 15 nucleotides align to TRBD2. The CDR3 consists of 15 residues. V trimming: 3 bases; J trimming: 10 bases; junction bases outside the gene matches: 4. The germline CDR1 and CDR2 sequences are SNHLY and FYNNEI. The CDR3 region has the DNA TGTGCCAGCAGTGAGAAAGGACTAGCGGGGGGGGAGCAGTTCTTC. Protein: CASSEKGLAGGEQFF. The full variable domain, in which reference TRBV2 and TRBJ2-1 provide the parts outside the CDR3, is EPEVTQTPSHQVTQMGQEVILRCVPISNHLYFYWYRQILGQKVEFLVSFYNNEISEKSEIFDDQFSVERPDGSNFTLKIRSTKLEDSAMYFCASSEKGLAGGEQFFGPGTRLTVL.

The chain carries TRBV2 and TRBJ2-7; either TRBD1 or TRBD2 may supply D (5 bases each). CDR1 and CDR2 (germline): SNHLY, FYNNEI. The CDR3 has 14 amino acids. V lost 3 bases to trimming and J lost 3 bases, with 12 bases between them. CDR3 sequence (DNA): TGTGCCAGCAGTGACGGGGCGGACCGCTACGAGCAGTACTTC. Amino acids: CASSDGADRYEQYF.

This rearrangement joins TRBV6-5 to TRBJ1-6, with D maybe TRBD1 (5 bases). The CDR3 runs to 14 residues. Trimming pared 2 bases from V and 6 bases from J, leaving 8 bases between. Germline V gives CDR1 MNHEY, CDR2 SVGAGI. CDR3 bases: TGTGCCAGCAGTTACAGGGACGGTAATTCACCCCTCCACTTT. It yields the protein CASSYRDGNSPLHF.

The chain joins TRBV28 to TRBJ2-7; TRBD2 matches at 11 bases. Unmatched junction bases numbered 8, after V lost 2 bases and J lost 2 bases. Germline V gene sequence: CDR1 MDHEN, CDR2 SYDVKM. The CDR3 runs to 17 residues. The CDR3 region has the DNA TGTGCCAGCAGTTTAAGGTTACTAGCGGGGGACGCCTACGAGCAGTACTTC. Its translation is CASSLRLLAGDAYEQYF.

The chain links TRBV23-1 to TRBJ2-3, with D possibly being TRBD2 (5 bases). TRBV23-1 is reported as an ORF; its role is uncertain. There are 16 residues in the CDR3. The ends were cut back, 1 base at V and 0 bases at J, with 11 bases in the middle. CDR3 nucleotide sequence: TGCGCCAGCAGTCAATATCGGGGAGCTAGCACAGATACGCAGTATTTT. This encodes CASSQYRGASTDTQYF.

The V gene is TRBV6-5, the J gene TRBJ2-7; D may be TRBD2 (6 bases). The CDR3 runs 16 residues. V gave up 0 bases and J gave up 0 bases, with 12 bases separating them. Germline V gives CDR1 MNHEY, CDR2 SVGAGI. CDR3 bases: TGTGCCAGCAGTTACTCCGGGGGATTGCACTCCTACGAGCAGTACTTC. Its protein is CASSYSGGLHSYEQYF.

The rearrangement links TRBV6-1 to TRBJ1-2, with TRBD1 identical over 8 bases. CDR1 is MNHNS and CDR2 is SASEGT in the germline V gene. V was pared by 6 bases and J by 4 bases, with 10 bases of the junction left unmatched. The CDR3 covers 15 residues. As DNA, the CDR3 is TGTGCCAGCAGGGAGGGACAGGTGGATAGCTATGGCTACACCTTC. Translated: CASREGQVDSYGYTF.

The chain employs TRBV29-1 and TRBJ2-3, with D possibly matching TRBD2 (6 bases). The V end was cut by 5 bases, the J end by 1 base, with 10 bases between. CDR3 size: 13 residues. Germline V gene sequence: CDR1 SQVTM, CDR2 ANQGSEA. The CDR3: CSVNGGGTDTQYF. The CDR3 bases are TGCAGCGTTAATGGCGGGGGCACAGATACGCAGTATTTT.

The chain combines TRBV2 with TRBJ1-5, with 7 bases matching TRBD1. CDR3 length: 15 residues. J lost 6 bases, V lost 7 bases, and 12 bases had no gene match. Germline lookup yields CDR1 SNHLY and CDR2 FYNNEI. CDR3 region: CASMKGGQMVQPQHF. CDR3 bases: TGTGCCAGCATGAAAGGGGGACAGATGGTTCAGCCCCAGCATTTT.

This CDR3 reads CASSPRREQFF. For the CDR3, the DNA is TGTGCCAGCAGCCCTCGACGAGAGCAGTTCTTC. The chain combines TRBV7-9 with TRBJ2-1; unclear D gene. V shed 5 bases and J shed 10 bases, with 9 bases lying between them. The germline CDR1 and CDR2 sequences are SEHNR and FQNEAQ (reference sequence). The CDR3 spans 11 residues.

The rearrangement joins TRBV15 to TRBJ2-2; D is ambiguous. From germline, CDR1 is LNHNV and CDR2 YYDKDF (reference sequence). This CDR3 contains 14 residues. The V and J ends lost 7 bases and 3 bases respectively, with 12 bases between them. CDR3 amino acids: CATKEKIDTGELFF. Here the CDR3 DNA reads TGTGCCACCAAGGAGAAAATTGACACCGGGGAGCTGTTTTTT.